Each of the 16 T cell receptor beta chains below was sequenced from the same sample in a study of cytomegalovirus exposure and HLA in healthy donors. Use of 60 Vbeta and 13 Jbeta primers characterized the PCR. Libraries were prepared by immunoSEQ multiplex PCR; TCRdb keeps only in-frame clonotypes and omits some of them. Here the sample spans roughly 110,000 clones, 82% being singletons. Source material: PBMCs. All receptors come from a man aged 30 to 45 in good health and CMV-seropositive.

This chain uses TRBV9 with TRBJ1-6; possible D gene TRBD1, 6 bases. Trimming took off 0 bases at V and 9 bases at J, with 13 bases between the two ends. Germline loops: CDR1 SGDLS, CDR2 YYNGEE. The CDR3 has 15 residues. The CDR3 region has the DNA TGTGCCAGCAGCGTAGAATCCAGGGGAATTTCACCCCTCCACTTT. Translating gives CASSVESRGISPLHF.

This clone was seen more than once but under ten times. V is TRBV5-1 and J is TRBJ1-1; 7 bases map to TRBD1. CDR1 and CDR2 from the germline V gene are SGHRS and YFSETQ. This CDR3 is built from 15 residues. With 3 bases clipped from V and 6 bases from J, the junction kept 11 bases outside the gene matches. CDR3 sequence: CASSSFRDSRSEAFF. CDR3 bases: TGCGCCAGCAGCTCTTTCCGGGACAGTCGTTCTGAAGCTTTCTTT.

V is TRBV21-1 and J is TRBJ2-7; the table's D call, TRBD1, was not checked against the DNA. TRBV21-1 is noted as a pseudogene. The CDR3 totals 12 residues. The CDR3 DNA follows: TGTGCCAGCGAAAACAGGGGCTACGAGCAGTACTTC. Protein: CASENRGYEQYF.

CDR3 region: CASSVPSGGLPSQNEQFF. CDR3 DNA: TGTGCCAGCAGTGTACCGAGCGGGGGCCTACCAAGTCAAAATGAGCAGTTCTTC. The chain links TRBV6-4 to TRBJ2-1; TRBD2 agrees at 8 bases. Germline loops: CDR1 MRHNA, CDR2 SNTAGT. Trimming took 4 bases from V and 7 from J; bases not matched to a gene: 18. CDR3 length: 18 amino acids.

V usage is TRBV11-2 and J usage is TRBJ1-2; D gene uncertain. Germline assignment: CDR1 SGHAT and CDR2 FQNNGV. The CDR3 has 11 amino acids. V lost 8 bases to trimming and J lost 5 bases, with 9 bases between them. In DNA form, the CDR3 reads TGTGCCAGCTCCCGGCGGTATGGCTACACCTTC. Translated: CASSRRYGYTF.

This clone was seen a few times. The J gene is TRBJ2-1, the V gene TRBV6-5; maybe TRBD2 (6 bases). There are 13 residues in the CDR3. Trimming removed 0 bases at V and 13 bases at J, with 13 bases between. Germline V gene data show CDR1 as MNHEY and CDR2 as SVGAGI. The CDR3 spells CASSYSVMAGQFF. As DNA, the CDR3 is TGTGCCAGCAGTTACTCCGTGATGGCGGGACAGTTCTTC.

The V call is TRBV5-1, the J call TRBJ2-2; D remains ambiguous. Deletions cut 0 bases from V and 6 bases from J, with 9 bases between. The CDR3 loop spans 14 amino acids. From germline, CDR1 is SGHRS and CDR2 YFSETQ. CDR3 in amino acids: CASSLGDQAGELFF. Written as DNA, the CDR3 is TGCGCCAGCAGCTTGGGAGACCAGGCCGGGGAGCTGTTTTTT.

The chain combines TRBV19 with TRBJ1-6; D not certain. Germline values: CDR1 LNHDA, CDR2 SQIVND (reference sequence). Trimming stripped 3 bases from V and 8 bases from J, with 11 bases between. CDR3 length: 14 amino acids. CDR3 sequence: CASSITGRYSPLHF. In DNA form, the CDR3 reads TGTGCCAGTAGTATTACTGGCAGGTATTCACCCCTCCACTTT.

The chain recombines TRBV9 with TRBJ1-1; the D gene is possibly TRBD1 (6 bases). Trimming pared 0 bases from V and 5 bases from J, leaving 17 bases between. Germline CDR1 and CDR2: SGDLS and YYNGEE. The CDR3 has 16 residues. The CDR3 sequence: CASSVGAGGHRTEAFF. In DNA form, the CDR3 reads TGTGCCAGCAGCGTAGGAGCGGGGGGGCATAGAACTGAAGCTTTCTTT.

V usage is TRBV10-3 and J usage is TRBJ1-1; 8 bases align to TRBD1. The CDR3 sequence is 15 residues long. Germline-derived CDR1 and CDR2 are ENHRY and SYGVKD. After removal of 1 base from V and 7 bases from J, the junction contained 8 bases not matched to a gene. CDR3 loop: CAISELGQGASEAFF. The CDR3 DNA reads TGTGCCATCAGTGAGTTGGGGCAGGGGGCCAGTGAAGCTTTCTTT.

The chain employs TRBV5-4 and TRBJ2-3, with 8 bases lining up with TRBD2. The CDR3 consists of 16 residues. Looked up from germline, CDR1 is SGHNT and CDR2 is YYREEE (reference sequence). The V and J ends lost 0 bases and 5 bases, in that order; junction bases with no gene match: 8. The CDR3 reads CASSLGETSAGDTQYF. In DNA, the CDR3 is TGTGCCAGCAGCTTGGGGGAGACTAGCGCGGGAGATACGCAGTATTTT.

The CDR3 spells CASSLATGVTEAFF. The CDR3 DNA sequence: TGTGCCAGCAGCCTTGCGACAGGGGTCACTGAAGCTTTCTTT. The chain uses TRBV6-6 and TRBJ1-1, with TRBD1 matching over 8 bases. Per germline, CDR1 MNHNY and CDR2 SVGAGI (reference sequence). The V and J ends lost 6 bases and 4 bases, in that order; junction bases with no gene match: 7. The CDR3 extends over 14 amino acids.

This clone has a single count. The CDR3 reads CASSLRGTYEQYF. CDR3 coding DNA: TGTGCCAGCAGCTTGCGCGGGACCTACGAGCAGTACTTC. The chain is built from TRBV5-4 and TRBJ2-7, with TRBD2 as a possible D gene (6 bases). This CDR3 has 13 amino acids. Germline values: CDR1 SGHNT, CDR2 YYREEE (reference sequence). V shed 1 base and J shed 2 bases, with 7 bases lying between them.

V usage is TRBV9 and J usage is TRBJ1-4; a possible D gene is TRBD1 (6 bases). Trimming left V 5 bases short and J 5 bases short, with 13 bases between. The CDR3 is made up of 14 amino acids. Germline values: CDR1 SGDLS, CDR2 YYNGEE. DNA of the CDR3: TGTGCCAGCAGTACCGGACAGTTAAATGAAAAACTGTTTTTT. It yields the protein CASSTGQLNEKLFF.

J is TRBJ2-5 and V is TRBV5-4; TRBD2 matches 9 bases. The DNA end is more similar to TRBJ2-7, so the J call may be wrong. CDR1 is SGHNT, CDR2 YYREEE, per germline (reference sequence). The CDR3 length is 15 residues. In DNA, the CDR3 is TGTGCCAGCAGCTTGGTGGCGGGGGGGACCTACGAGCAGTACTTC. Translating it yields CASSLVAGGTYEQYF.

The chain links TRBV5-7 to TRBJ2-1; 14 positions agree with TRBD2. TRBV5-7 is an open reading frame whose function is uncertain. CDR3 length: 18 amino acids. J lost 4 bases, V lost 0 bases, and 6 bases had no gene match. The chain's CDR3 is CASSLDGLAGGPYNEQFF. The CDR3, as DNA: TGTGCCAGCAGCTTGGATGGACTAGCGGGGGGACCGTACAATGAGCAGTTCTTC.